What follows is one TCR beta chain and its context. The target of this receptor is not known. No per-base quality is available; no much larger clone lies one base away. This specimen's time point label, per the study, means: baseline before first vaccination. Vaccinee samples came from UK trials COV001 and COV002, including a single-blind randomized controlled phase 2/3 trial of AZD1222 (ChAdOx1 nCoV-19) in healthy adults. For TCRbeta chain sequencing, PBMC samples were collected from trial participants at day 0 and at day 28 after the second dose. V is reduced by 5 bases and J by 1 base, leaving a spacing of 15 bases between them. From its cysteine to its phenylalanine, the CDR3 spans 15 amino acids. Of all the DNA, just the CDR3 is kept, 45 bases in frame from base 1. The germline V gene (reference sequence) sets CDR1 to SEHNR and CDR2 to FQNEAQ. The CDR3 regions of human TCRbeta chains were subjected to immunosequencing. In the source study's methods: TCRs in the repertoires were compared against a reference library of SARS-CoV-2-specific TCRs that had been generated with the MIRA antigen-specificity platform. Breadth meant the fraction of unique TCRs that were SARS-CoV-2-associated, whereas depth meant the fraction of total T cells that were SARS-CoV-2-associated. Using the MIRA data, each spike-specific TCR was assigned both to the spike region to which the TCR was reactive and to a CD4 or CD8 class. Log10-transformed breadth and depth values were compared by one-way ANOVA with Sidak's multiple comparisons tests. TCRdb carries this immuneACCESS record with in-frame sequences only. Its versions omit some clonotypes, under half of them owing to an unresolved V gene in the studies checked, with the rest unexplained. That table supplies the V and J calls and clone size; D and trimming were determined from the DNA. The sample has roughly 100,000 clones on record, about 93% of them singletons. 2% to 2.5% of the sample goes to the ten largest clones.

This sample was included in a study of T cell responses to AZD1222 COVID-19 vaccine (dated by TCRdb to the early 2020s). Context from the whole study: AZD1222 recipients with second doses at about 4 weeks or about 12 weeks were pooled, because spike-specific TCR depth and breadth did not differ between schedules. A total of 230 or so trial participants underwent TCR sequencing, of whom roughly 210 received two doses of AZD1222 and about 26 received two doses of the MenACWY control vaccine. Enrollment into the trials was organized by age into subgroups of 18-55, 56-69 and 70-plus years, and those subgroups contained about 160, 30 and 59 TCR-sequenced participants, respectively. Summary of the overall study and its limitations: CD4 TCRs associated with the vaccine covered the entire spike protein, and the dominant responses were in regions 160-218 and 743-854. Conclusions about previously exposed vaccinees were limited because only a handful of AZD1222 recipients were SARS-CoV-2 seropositive at baseline. The 56-69-year group was small, and its depth increase did not reach significance, likely because of low power. Participants were mostly white British, with more females than males. The authors suggested clonal diversity may have been underestimated. Because no samples from the day 14 peak response were available, repertoires could be characterized only after the peak T cell response. After two AZD1222 doses, spike-specific TCR breadth and depth were significantly higher than at day 0 and than in MenACWY recipients. Reportedly, close to half of the unique spike-specific TCRs recognized epitopes lying outside the regions that are mutated in the B.1.351 and B.1.1.7 variants.

The source is an adult in good health. This chain joins TRBV7-9 to TRBJ2-7; a tentative D call is TRBD2 (5 bases match). The material was peripheral blood, obtained on day 0 of AZD1222 vaccination. The CDR3 corresponds to CASSPQGLKSYEQYF. The nucleotide sequence reads TGTGCCAGCAGCCCGCAAGGACTGAAATCCTACGAGCAGTACTTC.